Below are 14 T cell receptor beta chains sequenced from a single sample in a study of T cells in Graves' hyperthyroidism and ophthalmopathy. Regions amplified from RNA transcripts were the TCR beta CDR3 regions. The primer set for the first-round RT-PCR of the TCR CDR3 was HTBI. From the multiplex PCR reads, TCRdb called clonotypes with MiXCR, one entry per CDR3 protein. This sample has around 600,000 distinct CDR3 sequences; about 14% occur once, and the top ten carry around 12%. Sequences were obtained from blood. Receptor source: a woman in her fifties or sixties with Graves' ophthalmopathy.

This clonotype has at least ten counts. The V and J genes are TRBV30 and TRBJ2-5; D may be TRBD2 (6 bases). V lost 7 bases and J 1 base, leaving 13 bases between the germline ends. This CDR3 spans 13 amino acids. Germline V gives CDR1 GTSNPN, CDR2 SVGIG (reference sequence). DNA of the CDR3: TGTGCCTCCGATAGCGGAACCCAAGAGACCCAGTACTTC. Protein: CASDSGTQETQYF.

This clonotype turned up a few times. The chain joins TRBV28 to TRBJ2-5; tentatively, D is TRBD1 (6 bases). The CDR3 is made up of 13 amino acids. The V end lost 5 bases, the J end lost 5 bases, and 12 bases lay between the germline ends. Germline CDR1 and CDR2: MDHEN and SYDVKM. The CDR3 sequence: CASSRGNVETQYF. The CDR3 DNA reads TGTGCCAGCAGTAGGGGGAATGTGGAGACCCAGTACTTC.

The chain combines TRBV29-1 with TRBJ2-1, with 13 bases lining up with TRBD2. The V gene end was trimmed by 6 bases and the J gene end by 7 bases; junction bases not matched to a gene: 9. Germline assignment: CDR1 SQVTM and CDR2 ANQGSEA. This CDR3 comprises 15 residues. This chain's CDR3 is CSVTGLAGVQNEQFF. The CDR3 nucleotides read TGCAGCGTAACAGGACTAGCGGGAGTCCAGAATGAGCAGTTCTTC.

This clonotype has at least ten counts. J is TRBJ2-5 and V is TRBV7-2, with D maybe TRBD2 (7 bases). V lost 5 bases and J 0 bases, leaving 13 bases between the germline ends. Germline values: CDR1 SGHTA, CDR2 FQGNSA. The length of the CDR3 is 15 residues. CDR3 sequence reads: CASSPTGRDQETQYF. The CDR3 DNA reads as TGTGCCAGCAGCCCAACAGGGAGGGACCAAGAGACCCAGTACTTC.

There are a few counts of this clonotype. The chain couples TRBV2 to TRBJ1-6; perhaps TRBD1 as D (5 bases). The germline gives CDR1 SNHLY, CDR2 FYNNEI. This CDR3 is built from 14 residues. V was pared by 3 bases and J by 5 bases, with 8 bases between. The CDR3 here is CASSERGDNSPLHF. In DNA, the CDR3 is TGTGCCAGCAGTGAGAGAGGGGATAATTCACCCCTCCACTTT. Full variable domain (remainder filled in from reference TRBV2 and TRBJ1-6): EPEVTQTPSHQVTQMGQEVILRCVPISNHLYFYWYRQILGQKVEFLVSFYNNEISEKSEIFDDQFSVERPDGSNFTLKIRSTKLEDSAMYFCASSERGDNSPLHFGNGTRLTVT.

This clonotype was seen repeatedly, ten times or more. The chain has TRBV7-3 and TRBJ2-1, with 11 bases fitting TRBD2. V gave up 0 bases and J gave up 8 bases; unmatched junction bases: 6. The CDR3 covers 16 residues. Per germline, CDR1 SGHTA and CDR2 FQGTGA. The CDR3 nucleotides are TGTGCCAGCAGCTTAACGGGGACTAGCGGTATCGATGAGCAGTTCTTC. This gives the protein CASSLTGTSGIDEQFF.

The chain has TRBV20-1 and TRBJ2-3, with D possibly being TRBD1 (6 bases). This CDR3 has 15 amino acids. V shed 0 bases and J shed 2 bases, with 12 bases lying between them. Germline V gives CDR1 DFQATT, CDR2 SNEGSKA (reference sequence). The CDR3 bases are TGCAGTGCTAGAGAAGCCGACAGGATCACAGATACGCAGTATTTT. Residues: CSAREADRITDTQYF.

The CDR3 DNA reads TGCAGTGTTAATGGACACCAAAACACTGAAGCTTTCTTT. This codes for CSVNGHQNTEAFF. The chain carries TRBV20-1 and TRBJ1-1; weak D call: TRBD1 (5 bases). V shed 7 bases and J shed 2 bases, with 14 bases lying between them. Germline CDR1 and CDR2: DFQATT and SNEGSKA (reference sequence). The CDR3 covers 13 residues.

This clonotype has ten or more counts. The genes are TRBV7-8 and TRBJ2-5; 14 nucleotides match TRBD2. This CDR3 contains 19 residues. The ends lost 4 bases at V and 4 bases at J; junction bases unmatched: 14. The V gene's germline CDR1 is SGHVS and CDR2 FQNEAQ. In DNA, the CDR3 is TGTGCCAGCAGCTCCCCACCGACTAGCGGGAGGGATGGTCGAGAGACCCAGTACTTC. This gives the protein CASSSPPTSGRDGRETQYF.

This clonotype showed up just a few times. The V gene is TRBV18, the J gene TRBJ2-7; TRBD2 matches at 9 bases. Germline V gene lookup returns CDR1 KGHSH and CDR2 LQKENI. Trimming took 3 bases from V and 3 from J; bases not matched to a gene: 12. CDR3 length equals 17 residues. CDR3 in amino acids: CASSPSVNRAGGYEQYF. DNA of the CDR3: TGTGCCAGCTCACCGTCAGTGAACAGAGCGGGAGGCTACGAGCAGTACTTC.

The rearrangement links TRBV6-1 to TRBJ2-5, with TRBD1 as a possible D gene (6 bases). This CDR3 contains 16 residues. V dropped 7 bases and J dropped 4 bases, with 22 bases sitting between them. In germline, CDR1 is MNHNS, CDR2 SASEGT. The DNA for the CDR3 is TGTGCCAGCAACCAAAAGACAGGACTTCAAGGAGAGACCCAGTACTTC. It yields the protein CASNQKTGLQGETQYF.

In its sample, this clonotype was seen many times. The V and J genes are TRBV6-1 and TRBJ1-1; D might be TRBD1 (5 bases). Germline lookup yields CDR1 MNHNS and CDR2 SASEGT. The CDR3 length is 14 residues. The V gene lost 7 bases and the J gene lost 0 bases, with 12 bases spanning the gap. CDR3 sequence (DNA): TGTGCCAGCAAACCAGGGTCCTTGAACACTGAAGCTTTCTTT. Protein: CASKPGSLNTEAFF.

This clonotype was found many times. The CDR3 DNA reads TGTGCCAGCAGGCTGGCGAATGCGCCCTACGAGCAGTACTTC. It encodes CASRLANAPYEQYF. The chain recombines TRBV13 with TRBJ2-7; D uncertain. The V gene lost 6 bases and the J gene lost 2 bases, with 14 bases spanning the gap. Germline V gives CDR1 PRHDT, CDR2 FYEKMQ (reference sequence). The CDR3 runs to 14 residues.

In this sample, this clonotype turned up many times. The chain employs TRBV7-9 and TRBJ2-1; D is undetermined. V lost 1 base to trimming and J lost 1 base, with 20 bases between them. Germline CDR1 and CDR2: SEHNR and FQNEAQ (reference sequence). CDR3 length: 19 amino acids. The CDR3 DNA reads TGTGCCAGCAGCTTAGTATTTGAGATAATGCTTGAGTCCTACAATGAGCAGTTCTTC. Protein product: CASSLVFEIMLESYNEQFF.